The 5 T cell receptor beta chains listed next were all sequenced from one sample in a study of human T cells and chemical hapten exposure. TCRdb ran MiXCR on the RACE reads and lists one entry per CDR3 protein. Seen here are tens of thousands of distinct CDR3 sequences, over 8.5% observed once, and the top ten hold around 1.4%. Time point described: healthy volunteer bleed at 6 weeks. Before extraction, the whole blood was not fractionated, and total RNA was taken from it. The sample comprised whole blood. All receptors come from a male donor in good health. Some clones in this sample may be carry-over from other donors' samples.

This clonotype was seen a few times. The gene calls are TRBV6-1 and TRBJ2-7; D possibly corresponds to TRBD2 (5 bases). The CDR3 length is 13 residues. CDR1 MNHNS and CDR2 SASEGT come from the germline V gene. The V and J ends lost 5 bases and 2 bases respectively, with 10 bases between them. The CDR3 sequence is CASSNYGTYEQYF. Written as DNA, the CDR3 is TGTGCCAGCAGTAACTACGGGACCTACGAGCAGTACTTC.

This clonotype was seen a handful of times. The chain carries TRBV20-1 and TRBJ1-2; tentative D call: TRBD1 (6 bases). Germline V CDR1 and CDR2: DFQATT, SNEGSKA (reference sequence). The CDR3 extends over 11 amino acids. V gave up 6 bases and J gave up 12 bases, with 17 bases separating them. CDR3 DNA: TGCAGTGCGGCACAGGGATACGTCCACACCTTC. Protein sequence: CSAAQGYVHTF.

The chain recombines TRBV20-1 with TRBJ2-1; D may correspond to TRBD1 or TRBD2 (6 bases each). This CDR3 comprises 12 residues. Germline V gene lookup returns CDR1 DFQATT and CDR2 SNEGSKA (reference sequence). The germline V and J ends were trimmed by 5 bases and 9 bases, with 14 bases remaining between them. Here the CDR3 DNA reads TGCAGTGCTGGCCGTGAGGGGGGTGAGCAGTTCTTC. It is translated as CSAGREGGEQFF.

This clonotype has a count of ten or more. The chain combines TRBV5-6 with TRBJ1-1; D is ambiguous. The V gene lost 4 bases and the J gene lost 3 bases, with 16 bases spanning the gap. The CDR3 loop spans 15 amino acids. Germline CDR1 and CDR2: SGHDT and YYEEEE. The CDR3, as DNA: TGTGCCAGCAGCCCAGGACTCCGGAGGGACACTGAAGCTTTCTTT. Translated, it gives CASSPGLRRDTEAFF. Combining the CDR3 with reference TRBV5-6 and TRBJ1-1 gives the whole variable domain DAGVTQSPTHLIKTRGQQVTLRCSPKSGHDTVSWYQQALGQGPQFIFQYYEEEERQRGNFPDRFSGHQFPNYSSELNVNALLLGDSALYLCASSPGLRRDTEAFFGQGTRLTVV.

This clonotype was found a few times. The chain employs TRBV5-1 and TRBJ2-1; 11 nucleotides line up with TRBD2. The CDR3 runs 18 residues. Trimming at V came to 1 base and at J to 1 base, leaving 7 bases not matched to a gene. Germline CDR1 is SGHRS and CDR2 is YFSETQ. The CDR3, as DNA: TGCGCCAGCAGCTTGCCGTATCCTAGCGGGAGGTCCTACAATGAGCAGTTCTTC. It translates to CASSLPYPSGRSYNEQFF.